A selection of T cell receptor beta chains follows, all from one sample in a study of T cells in Graves' hyperthyroidism and ophthalmopathy. Via MiXCR, TCRdb re-called the multiplex PCR reads, giving one row per CDR3 protein. The data hold about 600,000 distinct CDR3 sequences, with around 16% observed a single time. Sample: blood. The receptors come from a woman aged 35 to 49 with Graves' ophthalmopathy. Each CDR3 is given with its conserved first and last residue.

J | V | CDR3
TRBJ2-2 | TRBV12-3/TRBV12-4 | CASSLISTGELFF
TRBJ2-3 | TRBV19 | CASSIDPGRDTQYF
TRBJ1-6 | TRBV4-1 | CASSQYFGDRLSPLHF
TRBJ1-2 | TRBV28 | CATQTLPGGYTF
TRBJ1-2 | TRBV2 | CASSGQGFNYGYTF
TRBJ1-1 | TRBV11-2 | CASSLGRDIEAFF
TRBJ2-5 | TRBV20-1 | CSARGRRGSGETQYF
TRBJ2-7 | TRBV6-1 | CASGREYAYEQYF
TRBJ1-6 | TRBV19 | CAREGQGTPPLHF
TRBJ2-6 | TRBV6-1 | CASSDAGVSRIISGVNVLTF
TRBJ2-1 | TRBV9 | CASSVALTSGGAGEQFF
TRBJ1-3 | TRBV6-1 | CASSQTTGFSGNTIYF
TRBJ1-1 | TRBV5-6 | CASSFLPASRMNTEAFF
TRBJ2-3 | TRBV7-9 | CASSPKGRGDTDTQYF
TRBJ1-6 | TRBV3-1 | CASSLVPDRVSPLHF
TRBJ1-5 | TRBV5-1 | CASSSRPLGERQPQHF
TRBJ2-5 | TRBV7-3 | CASSLSGTSSETQYF
TRBJ1-4 | TRBV6-2/TRBV6-3 | CASNGLLESNEKLFF
TRBJ1-2 | TRBV9 | CASSVGARADYGYTF
TRBJ2-7 | TRBV6-1 | CASSRSGFSYGQYF
TRBJ1-1 | TRBV2 | CASEGAGQALNTEAFF
TRBJ1-5 | TRBV28 | CASSRPGTQYQPQHF
TRBJ2-7 | TRBV20-1 | CSAAGLSTYEQYF
TRBJ1-5 | TRBV10-3 | CAISDGGSNQPQHF
TRBJ2-7 | TRBV7-8 | CASSLVVGTAYEQYF
TRBJ2-3 | TRBV20-1 | CSAPASAVQGTDTQYF
TRBJ2-7 | TRBV6-7 | CASTLQAGARGEQYF
TRBJ2-4 | TRBV2 | CASSEVPGGMGAKNIQYF
TRBJ2-7 | TRBV9 | CASSARDSPYEQYF
TRBJ2-3 | TRBV2 | CASRDGPFPTDTQYF
TRBJ1-1 | TRBV2 | CASSEPPVNTEAFF
TRBJ2-2 | TRBV2 | CASSGTRFANTGELFF
TRBJ2-7 | TRBV5-1 | CASSPSLLSSYEQYF
TRBJ1-1 | TRBV30 | CAWSATVFLAEAFF
TRBJ1-2 | TRBV15 | CATSREQGLSYGYTF
TRBJ2-5 | TRBV6-1 | CASSEVGGVNKETQYF
TRBJ2-1 | TRBV6-1 | CASSATGTVSYNEQFF
TRBJ2-1 | TRBV30 | CAWSLPSLYNEQFF
TRBJ2-7 | TRBV6-1 | CASRPGQVLGEQYF
TRBJ1-5 | TRBV2 | CARGEGRGNQPQHF
TRBJ2-7 | TRBV11-2 | CASSSPREGSFPREQYF